The 8 T cell receptor beta chains presented below share a single source sample, sequenced in a study of sequential checkpoint blockade in melanoma. Sequencing used immunoSEQ multiplex PCR; TCRdb keeps in-frame clones, though not all of them. The data contain about 27,000 clones, over 60% of them singletons. Treatment described: randomized to nivolumab then ipilimumab (arm A) or the reverse (arm B). This sample comprised CD8+ T cells sorted from blood (inferred from file names), obtained from a patient given nivolumab and ipilimumab in sequence. These receptors came from a human donor with melanoma.

The CDR3 protein is CASSQDRRVVEKLFF. DNA of the CDR3: TGCGCCAGCAGCCAAGATAGGCGGGTAGTGGAGAAACTGTTTTTT. This sequence joins TRBV4-3 and TRBJ1-4; the D is unclear. Trimming left V 0 bases short and J 11 bases short, with 16 bases between. The CDR3 totals 15 residues. Germline-derived CDR1 and CDR2 are LGHNA and YSLEER.

The CDR3 region has the DNA TGTGCCAGCACCGACGGGGGGCTGGATGGCTACACCTTC. It is translated as CASTDGGLDGYTF. This rearrangement joins TRBV27 to TRBJ1-2, with a weak D call TRBD1 (6 bases). The V and J ends lost 7 bases and 6 bases respectively, with 15 bases between them. Germline CDR1 is MNHEY and CDR2 is SMNVEV (reference sequence). The CDR3 has 13 residues.

The table lists this clone with a count of one. The chain links TRBV6-6 to TRBJ2-7; TRBD1 aligns across 9 bases. The CDR3 runs to 13 residues. From germline, CDR1 is MNHNY and CDR2 SVGAGI (reference sequence). The ends lost 2 bases at V and 6 bases at J; junction bases unmatched: 2. The CDR3 DNA follows: TGTGCCAGCAGTTACACGACAGGGGGCGAGCAGTACTTC. Translation: CASSYTTGGEQYF.

The chain combines TRBV13 with TRBJ2-3; no clear D. CDR3 size: 14 residues. The germline V gene encodes CDR1 PRHDT and CDR2 FYEKMQ (reference sequence). V lost 0 bases and J lost 3, with 7 bases in between. CDR3 DNA sequence: TGTGCCAGCAGCTTAGGCATTAGTACAGATACGCAGTATTTT. This translates into CASSLGISTDTQYF.

The chain has TRBV4-1 and TRBJ1-1, with no clear D. This CDR3 has 16 residues. Between the trimmed V and J ends, which lost 0 bases and 3 bases, there was a span of 14 bases. CDR1 MGHRA and CDR2 YSYEKL come from the germline V gene. CDR3 DNA: TGCGCCAGCAGCCAAGACTCTGGCATCGGAGACACTGAAGCTTTCTTT. The encoded protein is CASSQDSGIGDTEAFF.

CDR3 sequence (DNA): TGTGCCAGCAGCTCCCCCCCGGGGTACGACTACGAGCAGTACTTC. The encoded protein is CASSSPPGYDYEQYF. The chain joins TRBV5-8 to TRBJ2-5, with a tentative D call TRBD2 (5 bases). The closer fit of TRBJ2-7 to the DNA end suggests the J call may be wrong. Germline assignment: CDR1 SGHTS and CDR2 YDEGEE. CDR3 size: 15 residues.

This clone was counted between two and nine times. The J gene is TRBJ2-7, the V gene TRBV7-9; TRBD2 is a possible D gene (5 bases). Germline V gene sequence: CDR1 SEHNR, CDR2 FQNEAQ (reference sequence). The V and J ends lost 5 bases and 1 base respectively, with 9 bases between them. The CDR3 runs to 13 residues. The CDR3 loop is CASSPSSSYEQYF. CDR3 nucleotide sequence: TGTGCCAGCAGCCCTAGCAGTTCCTACGAGCAGTACTTC.

V and J are TRBV7-8 and TRBJ1-4; 9 bases line up with TRBD1. Germline lookup yields CDR1 SGHVS and CDR2 FQNEAQ. Trimming took 1 base from V and 4 from J; bases not matched to a gene: 4. The CDR3 loop spans 16 amino acids. CDR3: CASSLGGQGVNEKLFF. Here the CDR3 DNA reads TGTGCCAGCAGCTTAGGGGGACAGGGCGTTAATGAAAAACTGTTTTTT.